Listed below are T cell receptor beta chains from one sample, sequenced in a study of post-analysis software for immune sequencing data. TCRdb reprocessed the PCR reads with MiXCR, giving one entry per CDR3 protein. The profile shows about 430,000 distinct CDR3 sequences, 39% of them singletons. The sequenced material came from blood. Every receptor here comes from a girl aged 2-10 years with multiple sclerosis. The CDR3 runs from the conserved cysteine through the conserved F or W. A D gene is named only where the DNA matches it firmly. Not all rows give a size; the values are once, few, many and, for expanded clones, a class.

v_call,d_call,clone_size,j_call,cdr3_nt,cdr3_aa
TRBV20-1,TRBD2,.,TRBJ2-1,TGCAGTGCTAGAGTTCTAGCGGACTACAATGAGCAGTTCTTC,CSARVLADYNEQFF
TRBV12-3/TRBV12-4,TRBD2,.,TRBJ2-1,TGTGCCAGCAGTTTAACCCAAGGACTAGCGGGACTCAACAATGAGCAGTTCTTC,CASSLTQGLAGLNNEQFF
TRBV10-3,TRBD2,few,TRBJ2-7,TGTGCCATCAGTGAGGGACTAGCGGGGGGGCGATACGAGCAGTACTTC,CAISEGLAGGRYEQYF
TRBV5-1,TRBD1,few,TRBJ2-7,TGCGCCAGCAGCGGGGGACAGGGGACGAGCTCCTACGAGCAGTACTTC,CASSGGQGTSSYEQYF
TRBV2,TRBD2,few,TRBJ2-4,TGTGCCAGCAAGTCCGACGCGGGGGTAGCCAAAAACATTCAGTACTTC,CASKSDAGVAKNIQYF
TRBV6-5,.,.,TRBJ2-7,TGTGCCAGCAGTTACGGATCTGATCAGTACTTC,CASSYGSDQYF
TRBV7-2,.,.,TRBJ2-3,TGTGCCAGCAGCTTAGATATTGATACGCAGTATTTT,CASSLDIDTQYF
TRBV7-2,.,few,TRBJ2-7,TGTGCCAGCAAGGTCGGCGGTTCCTACGAGCAGTACTTC,CASKVGGSYEQYF
TRBV7-2,.,.,TRBJ2-5,TGTGCCAGCAGCTTAGCGAGCGTAGCGGAGTACCAAGAGACCCAGTACTTC,CASSLASVAEYQETQYF
TRBV15,TRBD2,.,TRBJ2-1,TGTGCCACCAGCAGAGATGCGGGGGAGGGCAGCTCCTACAATGAGCAGTTCTTC,CATSRDAGEGSSYNEQFF
TRBV5-5,.,.,TRBJ1-4,TGTGCCAGCAGCCTGGATCCTCACAGGGCAACTAATGAAAAACTGTTTTTT,CASSLDPHRATNEKLFF
TRBV12-3/TRBV12-4,.,.,TRBJ2-5,TGTGCCAGCAGTTTGAAGGGGCGGGGGCTCACCCAACAACAAGAGACCCAGTACTTC,CASSLKGRGLTQQQETQYF
TRBV4-3,TRBD2,.,TRBJ2-5,TGCGCCAGCAGCCAACTAGCGGGAGGGCCTAATGAGCAGTACTTC,CASSQLAGGPNEQYF
TRBV15,TRBD2,.,TRBJ2-1,TGTGCCACCAGGAGGCTAGCGGGCAACAATGAGCAGTTCTTC,CATRRLAGNNEQFF
TRBV12-3/TRBV12-4,TRBD2,.,TRBJ2-1,TGTGCCAGCAGCCCACCAACTAGCGGAATCGACAATGAGCAGTTCTTC,CASSPPTSGIDNEQFF
TRBV7-2,.,.,TRBJ2-7,TGTGCCAGCAGCCCAATGACAGGGAGGTACGAGCAGTACTTC,CASSPMTGRYEQYF
TRBV28,TRBD2,many,TRBJ2-1,TGTGCCAGCAGTCTACCGGGACTAGTCTACAATGAGCAGTTCTTC,CASSLPGLVYNEQFF